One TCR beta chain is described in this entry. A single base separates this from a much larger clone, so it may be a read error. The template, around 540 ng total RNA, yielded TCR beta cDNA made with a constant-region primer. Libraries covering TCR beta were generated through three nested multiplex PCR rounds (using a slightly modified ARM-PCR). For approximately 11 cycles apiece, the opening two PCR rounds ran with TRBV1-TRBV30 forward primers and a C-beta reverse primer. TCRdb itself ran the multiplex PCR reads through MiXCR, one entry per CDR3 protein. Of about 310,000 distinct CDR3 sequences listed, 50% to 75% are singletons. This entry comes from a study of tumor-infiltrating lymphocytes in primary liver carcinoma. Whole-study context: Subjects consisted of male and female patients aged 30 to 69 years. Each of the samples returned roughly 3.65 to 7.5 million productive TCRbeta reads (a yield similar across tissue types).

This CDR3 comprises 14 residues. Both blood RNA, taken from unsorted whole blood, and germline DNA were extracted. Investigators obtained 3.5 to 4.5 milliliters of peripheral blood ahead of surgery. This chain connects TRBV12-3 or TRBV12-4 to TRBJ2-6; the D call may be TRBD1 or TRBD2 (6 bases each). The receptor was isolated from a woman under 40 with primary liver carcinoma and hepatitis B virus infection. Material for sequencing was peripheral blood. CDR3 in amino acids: CASTGGAGANILTF. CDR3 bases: TGTGCCAGTACCGGGGGCGCTGGGGCCAACATCCTGACTTTC.